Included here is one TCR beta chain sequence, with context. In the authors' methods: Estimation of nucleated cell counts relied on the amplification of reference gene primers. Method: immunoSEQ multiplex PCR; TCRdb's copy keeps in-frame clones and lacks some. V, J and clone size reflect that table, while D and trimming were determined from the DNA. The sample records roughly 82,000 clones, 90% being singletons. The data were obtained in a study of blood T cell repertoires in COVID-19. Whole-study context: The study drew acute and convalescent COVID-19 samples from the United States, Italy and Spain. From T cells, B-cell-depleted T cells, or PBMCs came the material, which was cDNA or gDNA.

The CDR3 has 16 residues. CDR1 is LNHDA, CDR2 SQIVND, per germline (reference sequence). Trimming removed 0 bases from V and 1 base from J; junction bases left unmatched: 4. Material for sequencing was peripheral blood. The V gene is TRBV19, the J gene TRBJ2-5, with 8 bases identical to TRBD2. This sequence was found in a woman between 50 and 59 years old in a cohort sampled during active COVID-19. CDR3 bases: TGTGCCAGTAGTATAGATTCTAGCGGGCTCCAAGAGACCCAGTACTTC. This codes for CASSIDSSGLQETQYF.